This is a list of T cell receptor beta chains from one sample in a study of preoperative IRX-2 immunotherapy in early breast cancer. Only in-frame clones appear in the TCRdb table, and some are missing; sequencing was by immunoSEQ multiplex PCR. The table records over 60,000 clones, around 94% of them present only once. Sampling was conducted from a patient treated with IRX-2 immunotherapy. These receptors were obtained from a human donor with breast cancer. The CDR3 runs from the conserved cysteine through the conserved F or W. The D gene is left open where the match is weak. A clone size is listed for some rows: how often the clone was seen (once, few, many), or a class if it is expanded.

NA	TRBV4-3	15	TRBJ2-5	NA	TGCGCCAGCAGCCAAGTTGGGAGAATATCAGAGACCCAGTACTTC	CASSQVGRISETQYF
once	TRBV4-3	13	TRBJ2-5	NA	TGCGCCAGCAGCCAAGACATGGAAGAGACCCAGTACTTC	CASSQDMEETQYF
NA	TRBV9	15	TRBJ2-7	NA	TGTGCCAGCAGCGTAGCCCCCTCTGGGTCCTACGAGCAGTACTTC	CASSVAPSGSYEQYF
NA	TRBV4-3	16	TRBJ1-1	TRBD1	TGCGCCAGCAGCCAAGAGTGGGGGACAGTGAACACTGAAGCTTTCTTT	CASSQEWGTVNTEAFF
NA	TRBV28	12	TRBJ1-1	NA	TGTGCCAGCAGCCTCCCTCAGGTTACGGCTTTCTTT	CASSLPQVTAFF
NA	TRBV15	15	TRBJ1-2	TRBD1	TGTGCCACCACACCGGGGACAGGGGGTTACTATGGCTACACCTTC	CATTPGTGGYYGYTF
once	TRBV28	15	TRBJ2-7	NA	TGTGCCAGCATGGGGATAGGTCTTAGCTCCTACGAGCAGTACTTC	CASMGIGLSSYEQYF
NA	TRBV19	14	TRBJ1-5	NA	TGTGCCAGTAGTAGCTGGTATAGCAATCAGCCCCAGCATTTT	CASSSWYSNQPQHF
NA	TRBV7-9	11	TRBJ2-5	NA	TGTGCCAGCAATTCCCAAGAGACCCAGTACTTC	CASNSQETQYF
NA	TRBV6-5	15	TRBJ1-5	TRBD1	TGTGCCAGCAGTTCGGACAGGTTCGGCAATCAGCCCCAGCATTTT	CASSSDRFGNQPQHF
NA	TRBV29-1	11	TRBJ1-2	NA	TGCAGCGTCTCAGGGCTTGAAGGCTACACCTTC	CSVSGLEGYTF
once	TRBV11-2	17	TRBJ1-5	NA	TGTGCCAGCAGCTTAGATGGGGTGACAGCCTTGAATCAGCCCCAGCATTTT	CASSLDGVTALNQPQHF
NA	TRBV18	15	TRBJ2-6	NA	TGTGCCAGCTCACCCAGGACCTCTGGGGCCAACGTCCTGACTTTC	CASSPRTSGANVLTF
once	TRBV4-3	13	TRBJ1-1	NA	TGCGCCAGCAGCCGGGGCCCGAACACTGAAGCTTTCTTT	CASSRGPNTEAFF
NA	TRBV19	15	TRBJ2-3	TRBD1	TGTGCCAGTAGTATCGGGACAGGCTTCACAGATACGCAGTATTTT	CASSIGTGFTDTQYF
NA	TRBV6-5	14	TRBJ1-6	NA	TGTGCCAGCAGGGAGAGCTCCTATAATTCACCCCTCCACTTT	CASRESSYNSPLHF
NA	TRBV6-6	14	TRBJ2-7	NA	TGTGCCAGCACCCCGGCCGGGGGGACATACGAGCAGTACTTC	CASTPAGGTYEQYF
NA	TRBV25-1	14	TRBJ2-7	NA	TGTGCCAGCAGTCTTGGGGGAACTTCCTACGAGCAGTACTTC	CASSLGGTSYEQYF
NA	TRBV5-4	14	TRBJ2-3	NA	TGTGCCAGCAGCTTGGGTGGCAGCACAGATACGCAGTATTTT	CASSLGGSTDTQYF
NA	TRBV4-3	15	TRBJ2-1	NA	TGCGCCAGCAGCCAAGAACGGAGGGTTGGCAATGAGCAGTTCTTC	CASSQERRVGNEQFF
NA	TRBV30	14	TRBJ2-7	TRBD1	TGTGCCTGGGGCCAACCAGGGGGTCAGTACGAGCAGTACTTC	CAWGQPGGQYEQYF
NA	TRBV27	15	TRBJ2-7	NA	TGTGCCAGCAGTTTATCGAGACAAGGTTGGGACGAGCAGTACTTC	CASSLSRQGWDEQYF
few	TRBV30	14	TRBJ2-7	NA	TGTGCCTGGAGTGTACATAGCCTCTCCTACGAGCAGTACTTC	CAWSVHSLSYEQYF
NA	TRBV19	13	TRBJ1-2	NA	TGTGCCAGTAGTCCGACAGCCAACTATGGCTACACCTTC	CASSPTANYGYTF
NA	TRBV7-6	14	TRBJ2-7	TRBD1	TGTGCCAGCAGCTCCAGACAGGGGGCTCGAGAGCAGTACTTC	CASSSRQGAREQYF
NA	TRBV5-6	14	TRBJ2-1	TRBD2	TGTGCCAGCAGCTTCTGGCTAGCGGGGGGTGAGCAGTTCTTC	CASSFWLAGGEQFF
NA	TRBV6-5	15	TRBJ2-4	TRBD1	TGTGCCAGCAGAGGACAGGGGATAAGCAAAAACATTCAGTACTTC	CASRGQGISKNIQYF
NA	TRBV18	15	TRBJ2-2	NA	TGTGCCAGCTCACCACGGCAGGGAGACACCGGGGAGCTGTTTTTT	CASSPRQGDTGELFF
once	TRBV7-6	13	TRBJ1-2	NA	TGTGCCAGCAGCTCGACAGAAGGCACTGGCTACACCTTC	CASSSTEGTGYTF
NA	TRBV28	16	TRBJ2-1	NA	TGTGCCAGCAGTTTTGGCTGGACTGAGCGCAACAATGAGCAGTTCTTC	CASSFGWTERNNEQFF
NA	TRBV11-2	16	TRBJ1-1	TRBD1	TGTGCCAGCAGCTTTACAGGGGGCTGGGTTGACACTGAAGCTTTCTTT	CASSFTGGWVDTEAFF
NA	TRBV7-9	15	TRBJ1-1	NA	TGTGCCAGCAGCTTACACCGAGGTCCGCACACTGAAGCTTTCTTT	CASSLHRGPHTEAFF
NA	TRBV6-1	13	TRBJ1-2	NA	TGTGCCAGCAGTGAAGTAACGGAGGATGGCTACACCTTC	CASSEVTEDGYTF
NA	TRBV6-6	14	TRBJ2-7	NA	TGTGCCAGCAGTTACTCGACCCCGGTACTCGAGCAGTACTTC	CASSYSTPVLEQYF
NA	TRBV5-8	15	TRBJ1-3	NA	TGTGCCAGCAGTCCGATGGCGAGCTCTGGAAACACCATATATTTT	CASSPMASSGNTIYF
NA	TRBV9	15	TRBJ2-7	NA	TGTGCCAGCAGCGTAAGGAGCGGGTCAACCTACGAGCAGTACTTC	CASSVRSGSTYEQYF
once	TRBV11-2	13	TRBJ1-2	TRBD1	TGTGCCAGCAGCTTACCGCAGGGGGCGGGCTACACCTTC	CASSLPQGAGYTF
NA	TRBV2	13	TRBJ1-2	TRBD1	TGTGCCAGCAGTGTAGGGGGCAGAGGTGGCTACACCTTC	CASSVGGRGGYTF
once	TRBV18	15	TRBJ2-7	NA	TGTGCCAGCTCACCAAGAGGGGATGGATCCTACGAGCAGTACTTC	CASSPRGDGSYEQYF
NA	TRBV5-8	16	TRBJ1-4	NA	TGTGCCAGCAGCTCAAGGGGGACGACAAATAATGAAAAACTGTTTTTT	CASSSRGTTNNEKLFF
NA	TRBV5-8	13	TRBJ2-7	NA	TGTGCCAGCAGCCGCCGAGTCTCCTACGAGCAGTACTTC	CASSRRVSYEQYF
NA	TRBV7-8	15	TRBJ1-5	TRBD1	TGTGCCAGCAGCCCAGTAGGGACAGTTAATCAGCCCCAGCATTTT	CASSPVGTVNQPQHF
NA	TRBV5-4	11	TRBJ2-7	NA	TGTGCCAGCAGCTCCCCCTACGAGCAGTACTTC	CASSSPYEQYF
NA	TRBV7-8	16	TRBJ2-5	TRBD2	TGTGCCAGCAGCCCGGTGGGGGGAGGGGAGTTAGAGACCCAGTACTTC	CASSPVGGGELETQYF
NA	TRBV19	15	TRBJ2-2	TRBD1	TGTGCCACCCTTGGGGGACAGGGGAGAACCGGGGAGCTGTTTTTT	CATLGGQGRTGELFF